These 19 T cell receptor beta chains came from one sample sequenced in a study of CXCR3-negative and CXCR3-positive naive CD8 T cells. TRB cDNA libraries were made by UMI-labeled 5' RACE. TCRdb reprocessed the 5' RACE reads; each CDR3 protein has one entry and no DNA is given. Its table records fewer than 10,000 distinct CDR3 sequences. Sample: naive CXCR3- CD8+ T cells from blood. Regarding subset: CD45RO-CCR7+CD27+CD95- naive CD8+ T cells lacking CXCR3 (TNR3-). These receptors all come from a human donor in good health. Some clones in this sample may be carry-over from other donors' samples.

This clonotype is labeled medium-sized based on frequency. The genes are TRBV29-1 and TRBJ2-2; TCRdb reports TRBD2, a call that lacks DNA to check it against. The CDR3 is 15 amino acids. The germline CDR1 and CDR2 sequences are SQVTM and ANQGSEA. The CDR3 reads CSVDLGEVYTGELFF.

The chain combines TRBV5-5 with TRBJ2-7; the TRBD1 assignment by TCRdb is unverifiable without DNA. Germline V CDR1 and CDR2: SGHKS, YYEKEE (reference sequence). CDR3 length: 16 residues. This CDR3 reads CASSLYAGGMSYEQYF.

Considering frequency, this clonotype is medium-sized (0.01 to 0.1%). This chain's CDR3 is CASSQQGFYGYTF. The chain links TRBV6-5 to TRBJ1-2; no DNA is available, so the TRBD1 call from TCRdb remains unchecked. The germline CDR1 and CDR2 sequences are MNHEY and SVGAGI. This CDR3 has 13 amino acids.

The rearrangement joins TRBV27 to TRBJ1-1. Germline lookup yields CDR1 MNHEY and CDR2 SMNVEV (reference sequence). The CDR3 covers 13 residues. CDR3 residues: CASFLSGGTEAFF.

This clonotype is deemed medium-sized by its frequency. This chain connects TRBV29-1 to TRBJ2-7; TCRdb outputs TRBD1, but without DNA this stays unchecked. The CDR3 has 14 residues. Germline CDR1 is SQVTM and CDR2 is ANQGSEA. CDR3 sequence: CSVVGTGTSYEQYF.

This clonotype is labeled medium-sized based on frequency. The chain links TRBV5-1 to TRBJ2-1; without DNA, the TCRdb call of TRBD2 cannot be checked. The CDR3 has 17 residues. Germline CDR1 and CDR2: SGHRS and YFSETQ. CDR3 sequence reads: CASSLAVASGSRNEQFF.

The V and J genes are TRBV4-3 and TRBJ2-1; TCRdb gives TRBD1 as the D gene, but with no DNA this cannot be confirmed. CDR1 LGHNA and CDR2 YSLEER come from the germline V gene. CDR3 size: 16 residues. The CDR3 spells CASSPPPGQGNNEQFF.

This clonotype is labeled medium-sized based on frequency. CDR3 protein: CASSTGQGKYGYTF. This chain connects TRBV7-2 to TRBJ1-2; TCRdb names TRBD1, which stays unverified in the absence of DNA. CDR1 is SGHTA and CDR2 is FQGNSA in the germline V gene. This CDR3 is 14 amino acids long.

This clonotype ranks as medium-sized in terms of frequency. The rearrangement links TRBV29-1 to TRBJ2-1; TCRdb's assignment of TRBD1 cannot be checked, as there is no DNA. This CDR3 has 12 residues. Germline CDR1 reads SQVTM; CDR2 reads ANQGSEA. The CDR3 loop is CSVEETGFEQFF.

This clonotype is medium-sized by frequency. The chain couples TRBV28 to TRBJ2-5. The CDR3 length is 15 residues. Germline V CDR1 and CDR2: MDHEN, SYDVKM. The CDR3 region is CASSLYRGVQETQYF.

Considering frequency, this clonotype is medium-sized. The rearrangement uses TRBV7-8 and TRBJ2-2; TCRdb's D call, TRBD1, is unchecked because there is no DNA. This CDR3 has 17 residues. Germline values: CDR1 SGHVS, CDR2 FQNEAQ. The CDR3 sequence is CASSLIAGTVNTGELFF.

Frequency places this clonotype as medium-sized. V usage is TRBV4-3 and J usage is TRBJ1-1. This CDR3 has 15 residues. Per the germline V gene, CDR1 is LGHNA and CDR2 is YSLEER. The CDR3 here is CASSQDGQFNTEAFF.

The CDR3: CSVDEGNTIYF. V is TRBV29-1 and J is TRBJ1-3. Germline V gives CDR1 SQVTM, CDR2 ANQGSEA. The CDR3 has 11 amino acids.

This chain links TRBV6-6 with TRBJ2-1; TCRdb gives TRBD1 as the D gene, but with no DNA this cannot be confirmed. The germline gives CDR1 MNHNY, CDR2 SVGAGI (reference sequence). The CDR3 covers 14 residues. The CDR3 sequence: CASSNSGTGVGQFF.

This clonotype is classed as medium-sized by frequency. The V and J genes are TRBV7-9 and TRBJ2-5. Germline CDR1 SEHNR, CDR2 FQNEAQ (reference sequence). This CDR3 comprises 13 residues. The CDR3 spells CASSLGFQETQYF.

According to its frequency, this clonotype is medium-sized. The V call is TRBV4-3, the J call TRBJ1-3; there is no DNA to check the TCRdb D call of TRBD1. This CDR3 is 13 amino acids long. Germline V gene sequence: CDR1 LGHNA, CDR2 YSLEER. The CDR3 loop reads CASSSNRVNTIYF.

The CDR3 sequence is CASSPPGGSGANVLTF. The rearrangement links TRBV12-3 or TRBV12-4 to TRBJ2-6; the TCRdb call, TRBD1, lacks DNA for checking. CDR3 size: 16 residues.

This clonotype is identified as medium-sized from frequency. This chain joins TRBV29-1 and TRBJ2-1; TCRdb indicates TRBD1, and absent DNA this call remains unverified. CDR1 is SQVTM, CDR2 ANQGSEA, per germline. This CDR3 comprises 16 residues. CDR3 amino acids: CSVETQTESSYNEQFF.

The chain couples TRBV13 to TRBJ1-1; the TCRdb call, TRBD1, lacks DNA for checking. This CDR3 spans 14 amino acids. The germline V gene has CDR1 PRHDT and CDR2 FYEKMQ (reference sequence). This chain's CDR3 is CASSLQGLLAEAFF.